The 6 T cell receptor beta chains in this list originate from one sample, sequenced in a study of blood T cell repertoires in COVID-19. Using immunoSEQ multiplex PCR, the repertoire was profiled, and TCRdb retains in-frame clones only, with some absent. Among 250,000 or so clones listed, 83% were seen once. Specimen: peripheral blood. The receptors were gathered from a human donor in a cohort sampled during active COVID-19.

V gene TRBV4-1 combines with J gene TRBJ1-3, with unresolved D. The germline V and J ends were trimmed by 0 bases and 1 base, with 13 bases remaining between them. Germline V gene data show CDR1 as MGHRA and CDR2 as YSYEKL. This CDR3 has 17 residues. CDR3 DNA: TGCGCCAGCAGCCAAGATCCCGGGTCCATATCTGGAAACACCATATATTTT. This translates into CASSQDPGSISGNTIYF.

This clone was counted once. V usage is TRBV11-2 and J usage is TRBJ2-5; TRBD1 is a possible D gene (5 bases). The CDR3 loop spans 13 amino acids. V was clipped by 7 bases and J by 5 bases, with 14 bases between them. CDR1 is SGHAT and CDR2 is FQNNGV in the germline V gene. Here the CDR3 DNA reads TGTGCCAGCACCAGGGTCGCGTCCGAGACCCAGTACTTC. This sequence encodes CASTRVASETQYF.

The J gene is TRBJ1-3, the V gene TRBV3-1 (or the pseudogene TRBV3-2); no definite D call. Germline CDR1 is LGHDT and CDR2 is YNNKEL (reference sequence). The CDR3 has 14 residues. The V and J ends lost 2 bases and 3 bases respectively, with 8 bases between them. CDR3 sequence (DNA): TGTGCCAGCAGCCAACGAGAAATTGGAAACACCATATATTTT. Protein product: CASSQREIGNTIYF.

This chain connects TRBV6-2 or TRBV6-3 to TRBJ2-5, with 7 positions matching TRBD1. Germline CDR1 and CDR2: MNHEY and SVGEGT. The V gene end was trimmed by 4 bases and the J gene end by 4 bases; junction bases not matched to a gene: 9. CDR3 size: 15 residues. Here the CDR3 DNA reads TGTGCCAGCAGTTTCAATCGACAGGGAACAGAGACCCAGTACTTC. Translation: CASSFNRQGTETQYF.

This clone was recorded a few times. The rearrangement joins TRBV14 to TRBJ2-7; 9 bases agree with TRBD1. Germline trimming cut 1 base from V and 7 bases from J; bases unmatched to any gene: 8. Germline-derived CDR1 and CDR2 are SGHDN and FVKESK. This CDR3 is 15 amino acids long. CDR3 amino acids: CASSQAWTGAVEQYF. The CDR3 region has the DNA TGTGCCAGCAGCCAAGCTTGGACAGGGGCGGTTGAGCAGTACTTC.

A single count supports this clone. The rearrangement joins TRBV3-1 (or the pseudogene TRBV3-2) to TRBJ2-1, with no clear D. The CDR3 is made up of 13 amino acids. CDR1 and CDR2 (germline): LGHDT, YNNKEL (reference sequence). V lost 1 base to trimming and J lost 7 bases, with 8 bases between them. The CDR3 protein is CASSQGGLNEQFF. DNA for the CDR3: TGTGCCAGCAGCCAAGGCGGCTTAAATGAGCAGTTCTTC.